The following is a T cell receptor (beta chain) sequence with its context. This record comes from a study of PD-1 blockade in mismatch repair-deficient tumors. Produced via immunoSEQ multiplex PCR; TCRdb's table is partial and in-frame only. The table includes tens of thousands of clones, 81% detected once. The germline gives CDR1 SGHVS, CDR2 FNYEAQ. The CDR3 extends over 16 amino acids. Trimming pared 1 base from V and 1 base from J, leaving 13 bases between. This chain links TRBV7-6 with TRBJ2-5; D is possibly TRBD2 (6 bases). The source of this sequence is an adult with mismatch repair-deficient cancer. The sequencing used peripheral blood, collected 12 weeks after starting pembrolizumab. Here the CDR3 DNA reads TGTGCCAGCAGCTTAGAGACGGGGACTCCCCAAGAGACCCAGTACTTC. The encoded protein is CASSLETGTPQETQYF. Supplemented by reference TRBV7-6 and TRBJ2-5, the full variable domain reads GAGVSQSPRYKVTKRGQDVALRCDPISGHVSLYWYRQALGQGPEFLTYFNYEAQQDKSGLPNDRFSAERPEGSISTLTIQRTEQRDSAMYRCASSLETGTPQETQYFGPGTRLLVL.